This T cell receptor (beta chain) appears in the sequencing data of a study of blood T cell repertoires in COVID-19. As for the study in general: Spain, Italy and the United States supplied samples that represented acute and convalescent COVID-19. Sample material is recorded as cDNA or gDNA derived from T cells, B-cell-depleted T cells, or PBMCs.

Original data processing: For nucleated cells, counts were estimated from reference gene primer amplification. This table comes from immunoSEQ multiplex PCR, and its TCRdb copy is limited to in-frame clones, with some not included. The V and J calls and clone size come from that table; D and trimming were worked out from the DNA. Of about 64,000 clones in the sample, over 75% were seen once. This clone was found a few times. The V gene's germline CDR1 is MNHEY and CDR2 SVGAGI. Unmatched junction bases numbered 7, after V lost 4 bases and J lost 2 bases. This CDR3 region has 16 residues. The receptor was derived from a man in his fifties or sixties with active COVID-19. The sample consisted of peripheral blood. This chain connects TRBV6-5 to TRBJ2-7, with 11 bases that match TRBD1. For the CDR3, the DNA is TGTGCCAGCAGTTCTCTAGGGACAGGGGGTCCCTACGAGCAGTACTTC. Its protein product is CASSSLGTGGPYEQYF.